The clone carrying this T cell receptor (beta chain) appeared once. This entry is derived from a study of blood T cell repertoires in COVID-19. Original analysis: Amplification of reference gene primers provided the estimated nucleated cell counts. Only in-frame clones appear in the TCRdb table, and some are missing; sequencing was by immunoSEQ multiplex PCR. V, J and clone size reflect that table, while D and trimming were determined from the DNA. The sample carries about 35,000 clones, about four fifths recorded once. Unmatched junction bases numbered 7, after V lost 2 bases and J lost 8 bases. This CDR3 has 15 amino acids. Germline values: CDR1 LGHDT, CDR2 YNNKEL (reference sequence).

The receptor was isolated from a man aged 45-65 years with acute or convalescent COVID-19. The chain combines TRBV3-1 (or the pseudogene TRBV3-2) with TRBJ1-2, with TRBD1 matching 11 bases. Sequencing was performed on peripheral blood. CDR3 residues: CASSQMLGQGGGYTF. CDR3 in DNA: TGTGCCAGCAGCCAAATGCTGGGACAGGGGGGCGGCTACACCTTC.